The TCR beta chain under discussion was sequenced for a study of blood T cell repertoires in COVID-19. Methods used by the authors: Reference gene primer amplification gave estimated nucleated cell counts. Produced via immunoSEQ multiplex PCR; TCRdb's table is partial and in-frame only. That table gives V, J and clone size, and the DNA gave D and trimming. The table shows about 160,000 clones, with roughly 84% occurring only once. Trimming removed 6 bases from V and 2 bases from J; junction bases left unmatched: 1. This CDR3 has 13 amino acids. Germline CDR1 is MNHEY and CDR2 is SMNVEV (reference sequence).

Sequencing input: peripheral blood. This chain connects TRBV27 to TRBJ1-3; 7 nucleotides match TRBD1. This sequence originates from a woman older than 75 with active or convalescent COVID-19. As DNA, the CDR3 is TGTGCCAGCAGAGGACAGGCTGGAAACACCATATATTTT. Translation gives CASRGQAGNTIYF.